This T cell receptor beta chain was observed in a study of cytomegalovirus exposure and HLA in healthy donors. A remark on this clone: The antigen remains undetermined.

The CDR3 is 14 residues long. The germline gives CDR1 SGDLS, CDR2 YYNGEE. V was shortened by 0 bases and J by 2 bases, with 9 bases between the two germline ends. Study-wide points: TCR beta sequences reportedly predicted most subjects' HLA-A and HLA-B alleles accurately. The study designated roughly 150 TCR beta chains cytomegalovirus-associated.

PCR used 60 Vbeta primers and 13 Jbeta primers. Original analysis: Among the unique TCR beta chains that a later analysis counted, roughly 80 million in all, about 11 million were shared. This table comes from immunoSEQ multiplex PCR, and its TCRdb copy is limited to in-frame clones, with some not included. That table furnishes V, J and clone size, whereas the DNA furnished D and trimming. The sample includes some 60,000 clones. Sequenced: PBMCs. The source of this sequence is a male donor in good health and CMV-seronegative. V usage is TRBV9 and J usage is TRBJ2-7, with D possibly being TRBD1 (6 bases). The CDR3 is CASSVATGPYEQYF. In DNA, the CDR3 is TGTGCCAGCAGCGTAGCTACAGGGCCCTACGAGCAGTACTTC.